The 25 T cell receptor beta chains below come from one sample, sequenced in a study of OX40 agonist ivuxolimab in advanced cancers. TCRdb's copy holds only in-frame clones and misses some; the assay was immunoSEQ multiplex PCR. The repertoire holds some 80,000 clones, with 70% to 90% as singletons. Sequences were derived from CD4+ or CD8+ T cells sorted from blood, sampled in a trial of the OX40 agonist ivuxolimab. These receptors originate from an adult with an advanced solid tumor such as melanoma, head and neck, liver or kidney cancer.

Only a few counts were recorded for this clone. The chain has TRBV9 and TRBJ2-2; a weak D match, TRBD1 (6 bases). The V and J ends lost 1 base and 5 bases respectively, with 12 bases between them. This CDR3 contains 15 residues. The V gene's germline CDR1 is SGDLS and CDR2 YYNGEE. The CDR3 DNA reads TGTGCCAGCAGCGTACTGGGGGCTGGGACCGGGGAGCTGTTTTTT. Protein product: CASSVLGAGTGELFF.

This clone was observed a single time. This CDR3 is CASSLVAGLGTQYF. The CDR3 DNA is TGTGCCAGCAGCTTAGTAGCGGGCTTGGGGACCCAGTACTTC. The V call is TRBV7-8, the J call TRBJ2-5; 7 bases agree with TRBD2. Germline trimming cut 1 base from V and 7 bases from J; bases unmatched to any gene: 6. The germline V gene encodes CDR1 SGHVS and CDR2 FQNEAQ. There are 14 residues in the CDR3.

This chain joins TRBV18 and TRBJ2-3, with a possible D match to TRBD2 (6 bases). Germline values: CDR1 KGHSH, CDR2 LQKENI. V lost 1 base to trimming and J lost 5 bases, with 10 bases between them. The CDR3 is made up of 14 amino acids. CDR3 DNA: TGTGCCAGCTCACCACTCGGGAGACAAGATACGCAGTATTTT. It translates to CASSPLGRQDTQYF.

The V gene is TRBV11-1, the J gene TRBJ1-1; D is unclear. This CDR3 is built from 15 residues. V was cut by 0 bases and J by 6 bases, with 14 bases left in between. Germline-derived CDR1 and CDR2 are SGHAT and FQDESV (reference sequence). The CDR3 sequence is CASSLAPTGFAEAFF. In DNA, the CDR3 is TGTGCCAGCAGCTTAGCGCCGACGGGGTTTGCTGAAGCTTTCTTT. The variable domain in full, completed from reference TRBV11-1 and TRBJ1-1, reads EAEVAQSPRYKITEKSQAVAFWCDPISGHATLYWYRQILGQGPELLVQFQDESVVDDSQLPKDRFSAERLKGVDSTLKIQPAELGDSAMYLCASSLAPTGFAEAFFGQGTRLTVV.

The V and J genes are TRBV7-9 and TRBJ2-7; a possible D gene is TRBD1 (6 bases). Looked up from germline, CDR1 is SEHNR and CDR2 is FQNEAQ (reference sequence). V shed 5 bases and J shed 2 bases, with 13 bases lying between them. There are 14 residues in the CDR3. The CDR3 sequence is CASSGRTATYEQYF. For the CDR3, the DNA is TGTGCCAGCAGCGGCAGGACAGCGACCTACGAGCAGTACTTC.

This chain links TRBV18 with TRBJ2-7; D gene unclear. V lost 2 bases, J lost 4 bases, and 9 bases lay in between. Germline CDR1 is KGHSH and CDR2 is LQKENI. This CDR3 is built from 13 residues. CDR3 DNA: TGTGCCAGCTCACCAAAGCAGACGTACGAGCAGTACTTC. Residues: CASSPKQTYEQYF.

CDR3 DNA sequence: TGTGCCAGTAGTTCAGGGAGTGGCAGAGCTGGGGCCAACGTCCTGACTTTC. Protein product: CASSSGSGRAGANVLTF. The rearrangement links TRBV19 to TRBJ2-6; the D call may be TRBD1 or TRBD2 (5 bases each). The CDR3 contains 17 residues. Trimming removed 5 bases from V and 2 bases from J, with 16 bases in between. Germline V lookup: CDR1 LNHDA, CDR2 SQIVND (reference sequence).

The CDR3 reads CASSLPRHQAVNYGYTF. CDR3 in DNA: TGTGCCAGCAGCTTGCCGCGACACCAGGCGGTTAACTATGGCTACACCTTC. The V and J genes are TRBV5-8 and TRBJ1-2, with unresolved D. CDR3 length: 17 residues. The V gene lost 1 base and the J gene lost 1 base, with 17 bases spanning the gap. CDR1 is SGHTS, CDR2 YDEGEE, per germline.

V and J are TRBV5-1 and TRBJ2-2, with a tentative D call TRBD2 (6 bases). V was shortened by 0 bases and J by 3 bases, with 9 bases between the two germline ends. Germline CDR1 and CDR2: SGHRS and YFSETQ. This CDR3 contains 15 residues. The CDR3 bases are TGCGCCAGCAGCTTGGCTAGCGACTACACCGGGGAGCTGTTTTTT. Amino acids: CASSLASDYTGELFF.

The V and J genes are TRBV6-1 and TRBJ1-2; D is uncertain. V was cut by 7 bases and J by 4 bases, with 19 bases left in between. CDR1 is MNHNS, CDR2 SASEGT, per germline. This CDR3 has 15 amino acids. In DNA form, the CDR3 reads TGTGCCAGCACCAAAGACCCGAACACCGTCTATGGCTACACCTTC. Translating it yields CASTKDPNTVYGYTF.

The rearrangement links TRBV18 to TRBJ1-5; no reliable D call. This CDR3 is 13 amino acids long. V was clipped by 6 bases and J by 7 bases, with 13 bases between them. The germline CDR1 and CDR2 sequences are KGHSH and LQKENI. CDR3: CASSYGPLQPQHF. In DNA form, the CDR3 reads TGTGCCAGCTCGTACGGGCCCTTGCAGCCCCAGCATTTT.

The gene calls are TRBV6-5 and TRBJ2-7, with TRBD2 matching 11 bases. V shed 7 bases, J shed 6 bases, and the junction held 8 bases outside the gene matches. The CDR3 extends over 14 amino acids. From germline, CDR1 is MNHEY and CDR2 SVGAGI. The CDR3 region has the DNA TGTGCCAGCACCTCACTAGCGGGAGCCGGCGAGCAGTACTTC. This gives the protein CASTSLAGAGEQYF.

The chain links TRBV7-2 to TRBJ2-3; 11 nucleotides agree with TRBD2. The CDR3 has 16 residues. Germline V gives CDR1 SGHTA, CDR2 FQGNSA. J gave up 8 bases and V 5 bases, and 12 bases lay outside the gene matches. CDR3 in DNA: TGTGCCAGCAGCACCGTGACTAGCGGGATCTTGAGTACGCAGTATTTT. Its protein product is CASSTVTSGILSTQYF.

This clone showed up just once. The chain combines TRBV14 with TRBJ1-2, with D uncertain. Germline V gives CDR1 SGHDN, CDR2 FVKESK. This CDR3 is built from 15 residues. The V gene lost 1 base and the J gene lost 3 bases, with 12 bases spanning the gap. Here the CDR3 DNA reads TGTGCCAGCAGCCAAGCGACTAATCTGCACTATGGCTACACCTTC. Amino acid sequence: CASSQATNLHYGYTF. Complete variable domain (other parts from reference TRBV14 and TRBJ1-2): EAGVTQFPSHSVIEKGQTVTLRCDPISGHDNLYWYRRVMGKEIKFLLHFVKESKQDESGMPNNRFLAERTGGTYSTLKVQPAELEDSGVYFCASSQATNLHYGYTFGSGTRLTVV.

The CDR3 loop is CASRVDRQAGTGELFF. The DNA of the CDR3 is TGTGCCAGCAGGGTTGACAGGCAGGCGGGCACCGGGGAGCTGTTTTTT. The chain links TRBV2 to TRBJ2-2; TRBD1 might be the D (6 bases). Per the germline V gene, CDR1 is SNHLY and CDR2 is FYNNEI. The CDR3 runs to 16 residues. V was shortened by 6 bases and J by 4 bases, with 18 bases between the two germline ends.

This clone was counted once. This chain links TRBV5-1 with TRBJ2-2; tentatively, D is TRBD1 (6 bases). The length of the CDR3 is 16 residues. CDR1 and CDR2 from the germline V gene are SGHRS and YFSETQ. Trimming took 4 bases from V and 4 from J, leaving 17 bases between them. Here the CDR3 DNA reads TGCGCCAGCAGCATGGGCCCAGGGGTAGGCACCGGGGAGCTGTTTTTT. Its protein is CASSMGPGVGTGELFF.

The chain recombines TRBV7-9 with TRBJ2-7; D might be TRBD1 (5 bases). V gave up 3 bases and J gave up 3 bases, with 15 bases separating them. The CDR3 runs 15 residues. The germline CDR1 and CDR2 sequences are SEHNR and FQNEAQ (reference sequence). The DNA of the CDR3 is TGTGCCAGCAGCTTTCAGGGCAGATTAAACTACGAGCAGTACTTC. It encodes CASSFQGRLNYEQYF.

This clone was recorded once. This rearrangement joins TRBV6-5 to TRBJ2-3; a weak D match, TRBD1 (6 bases). The germline V gene encodes CDR1 MNHEY and CDR2 SVGAGI. V gave up 4 bases and J gave up 5 bases, with 16 bases separating them. This CDR3 is 15 amino acids long. The CDR3, as DNA: TGTGCCAGCAGTTCCCTTCGGGCAGGGGAAGATACGCAGTATTTT. Its translation: CASSSLRAGEDTQYF.

This clone was recorded once. The gene calls are TRBV19 and TRBJ2-3; the D is unclear. CDR3 length: 17 residues. Germline V gene sequence: CDR1 LNHDA, CDR2 SQIVND (reference sequence). V lost 4 bases to trimming and J lost 1 base, with 18 bases between them. The CDR3 here is CASSTNLLGWGTDTQYF. In DNA form, the CDR3 reads TGTGCCAGTAGTACTAACCTTTTGGGATGGGGCACAGATACGCAGTATTTT.

The gene calls are TRBV5-1 and TRBJ2-5; 8 nucleotides align to TRBD1. Germline V gene data show CDR1 as SGHRS and CDR2 as YFSETQ. The CDR3 contains 15 residues. V lost 1 base to trimming and J lost 2 bases; unmatched junction nucleotides: 4. The CDR3 loop is CASSLPGTGQETQYF. The CDR3 DNA sequence: TGCGCCAGCAGCTTGCCCGGGACAGGTCAAGAGACCCAGTACTTC.

The DNA for the CDR3 is TGTGCCAGCAGCTTGAAACTAGCGGGAGTCTACAATGAGCAGTTCTTC. Translation: CASSLKLAGVYNEQFF. The chain is built from TRBV5-4 and TRBJ2-1; 11 bases agree with TRBD2. Germline V lookup: CDR1 SGHNT, CDR2 YYREEE (reference sequence). CDR3 length: 16 residues. V shed 1 base, J shed 3 bases, and the junction held 3 bases outside the gene matches.

This rearrangement joins TRBV10-2 to TRBJ1-1; 9 nucleotides line up with TRBD1. Germline V CDR1 and CDR2: WSHSY, SAAADI. Trimming removed 0 bases from V and 5 bases from J; junction bases left unmatched: 4. The CDR3 loop spans 15 amino acids. The CDR3 here is CASSESVGQGTEAFF. CDR3 DNA: TGCGCCAGCAGTGAGTCGGTGGGACAGGGTACTGAAGCTTTCTTT.

This clone showed up just once. The V gene is TRBV5-1, the J gene TRBJ2-1; weak D call: TRBD2 (6 bases). The CDR3 has 15 residues. Trimming left V 0 bases short and J 2 bases short, with 9 bases between. The germline gives CDR1 SGHRS, CDR2 YFSETQ. CDR3 nucleotide sequence: TGCGCCAGCAGCTTGGGACTAGTTGCCTACAATGAGCAGTTCTTC. Its protein is CASSLGLVAYNEQFF.

The gene calls are TRBV11-3 and TRBJ2-7; tentatively, D is TRBD2 (5 bases). V gave up 10 bases and J gave up 3 bases, with 19 bases separating them. CDR1 and CDR2 from the germline V gene are SGHNT and YENEEA. CDR3 length equals 14 residues. CDR3 in amino acids: CATGTSGRGYEQYF. CDR3 nucleotide sequence: TGTGCCACCGGAACCAGCGGACGGGGCTACGAGCAGTACTTC.

The rearrangement uses TRBV5-1 and TRBJ2-7; D is possibly TRBD1 (6 bases). Germline CDR1 SGHRS, CDR2 YFSETQ. CDR3 size: 15 residues. Trimming pared 2 bases from V and 3 bases from J, leaving 15 bases between. The CDR3 coding sequence is TGCGCCAGCAGCTTAAGGGGGTATCCCAGCTACGAGCAGTACTTC. Protein: CASSLRGYPSYEQYF.